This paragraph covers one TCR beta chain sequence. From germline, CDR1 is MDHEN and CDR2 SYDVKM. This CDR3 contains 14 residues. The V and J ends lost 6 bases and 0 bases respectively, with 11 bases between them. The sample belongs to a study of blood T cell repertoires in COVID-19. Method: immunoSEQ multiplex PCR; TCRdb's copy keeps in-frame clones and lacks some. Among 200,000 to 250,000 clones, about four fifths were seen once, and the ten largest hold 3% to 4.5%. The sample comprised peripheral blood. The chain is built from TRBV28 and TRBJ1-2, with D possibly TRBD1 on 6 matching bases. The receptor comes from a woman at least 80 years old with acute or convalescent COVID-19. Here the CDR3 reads CASSLRTANYGYTF. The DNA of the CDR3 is TGTGCCAGCAGCCTCAGGACAGCTAACTATGGCTACACCTTC.